This T cell receptor (beta chain) was captured by sequencing in a study of human T cells and chemical hapten exposure. Whole-study context: Donors were sensitized with 2% DPC on the upper inner arm.

Original data processing: Ranging from roughly 23,224 to 690,600, TCR counts per sample had a median value of around 100,000. Each CDR3 protein is one row after TCRdb ran MiXCR on the RACE reads. These V and J calls are TCRdb output, not the study's own analysis. The table includes approximately 110,000 distinct CDR3 sequences, 9.2% detected once. This CDR3 has 14 amino acids. The trim removed 4 bases at V and 2 bases at J, leaving 5 bases unmatched. The V gene's germline CDR1 is MNHEY and CDR2 SVGAGI. Time point noted: patch test 2, 6 weeks after DPC sensitization. Regarding treatment: therapeutic diphenylcyclopropenone sensitization with weekly scalp DPC.

This material consisted of whole blood, taken in connection with sensitization to the hapten diphenylcyclopropenone (DPC). V is TRBV6-5 and J is TRBJ2-7; 7 bases line up with TRBD1. This sequence was found in a woman in her thirties or forties with alopecia areata. Some clones in this sample may be carry-over from other donors' samples. The CDR3 reads CASSSRDSAYEQYF. DNA for the CDR3: TGTGCCAGCAGTTCCCGGGACAGCGCCTACGAGCAGTACTTC.